This T cell receptor (beta chain) was profiled in a study of beta chain features in type 1 diabetes. Overall study findings and caveats: Type 1 diabetes patients had moderately but significantly shorter TCRB CDR3s in all four CD4+ subsets. Any role of HLA type in TCRB rearrangement remained unresolved here.

The length of the CDR3 is 14 residues. V lost 0 bases, J lost 0 bases, and 5 bases lay in between. Germline values: CDR1 SEHNR, CDR2 FQNEAQ (reference sequence). About this clone itself: Its antigen is still unknown. The sample contains more than one DNA sequence encoding this CDR3.

Every sorted population was more than 95% pure. Expressed TCRB transcripts got sequenced, as all isolated RNA was reverse transcribed. Sequencing used immunoSEQ multiplex PCR; TCRdb keeps in-frame clones, though not all of them. Among about 900,000 clones, 17% were seen once, and the ten largest hold about 0.025%. The J gene is TRBJ1-1, the V gene TRBV7-9; D is unclear. Sequencing was performed on naive CD4+ T cells from blood. This TCR was sampled from a young woman in good health. The CDR3 bases are TGTGCCAGCAGCTTAGCCCGGATGAACACTGAAGCTTTCTTT. Translation gives CASSLARMNTEAFF.